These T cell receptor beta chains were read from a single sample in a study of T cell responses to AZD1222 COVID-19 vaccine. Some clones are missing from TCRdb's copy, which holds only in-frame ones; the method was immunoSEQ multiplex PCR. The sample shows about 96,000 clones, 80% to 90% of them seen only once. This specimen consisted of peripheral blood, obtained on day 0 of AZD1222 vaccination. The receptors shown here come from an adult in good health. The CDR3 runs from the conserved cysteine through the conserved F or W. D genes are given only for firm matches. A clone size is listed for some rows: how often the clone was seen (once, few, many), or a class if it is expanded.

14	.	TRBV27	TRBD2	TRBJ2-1	CASTSGGYHNEQFF	TGTGCCAGCACAAGCGGGGGTTATCACAATGAGCAGTTCTTC
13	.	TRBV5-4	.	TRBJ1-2	CASSADTSYGYTF	TGTGCCAGCAGTGCCGACACGAGCTATGGCTACACCTTC
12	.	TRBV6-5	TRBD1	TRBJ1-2	CACGTGAYGYTF	TGTGCCTGCGGGACAGGGGCCTATGGCTACACCTTC
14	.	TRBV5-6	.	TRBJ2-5	CASSFSGWPKTQYF	TGTGCCAGCAGCTTCTCGGGGTGGCCCAAGACCCAGTACTTC
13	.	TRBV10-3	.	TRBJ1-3	CAISLDSGNTIYF	TGTGCCATCAGTCTAGACTCTGGAAACACCATATATTTT
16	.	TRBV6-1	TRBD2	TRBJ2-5	CASSAPSGGVQETQYF	TGTGCCAGCAGTGCACCTAGCGGGGGCGTCCAAGAGACCCAGTACTTC
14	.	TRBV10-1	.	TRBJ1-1	CASSAGQPEAEAFF	TGCGCCAGCAGCGCCGGGCAGCCGGAGGCTGAAGCTTTCTTT
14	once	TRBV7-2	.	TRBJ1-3	CASSIPGSGNTIYF	TGTGCCAGCAGCATTCCAGGGAGCGGAAACACCATATATTTT
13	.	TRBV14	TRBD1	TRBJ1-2	CASSPDRGHGYTF	TGTGCCAGCAGCCCGGACAGGGGGCATGGCTACACCTTC
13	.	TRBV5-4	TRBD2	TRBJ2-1	CASSLDTGGLEFF	TGTGCCAGCAGCTTGGATACGGGGGGTTTGGAGTTCTTC
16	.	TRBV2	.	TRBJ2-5	CASNRLASSGQETQYF	TGTGCCAGCAATAGGCTAGCCTCCTCGGGCCAAGAGACCCAGTACTTC
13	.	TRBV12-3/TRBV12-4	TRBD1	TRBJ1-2	CASSLATGGGYTF	TGTGCCAGCAGTTTAGCAACAGGGGGTGGCTACACCTTC
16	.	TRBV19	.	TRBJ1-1	CASSIPATIPNTEAFF	TGTGCCAGTAGTATCCCTGCGACGATCCCGAACACTGAAGCTTTCTTT
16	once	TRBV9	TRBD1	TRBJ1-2	CASSAGGTGANYGYTF	TGTGCCAGCAGCGCCGGGGGGACAGGGGCTAACTATGGCTACACCTTC
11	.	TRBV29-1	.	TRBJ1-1	CSVDRNTEAFF	TGCAGCGTTGACAGGAACACTGAAGCTTTCTTT
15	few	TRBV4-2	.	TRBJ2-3	CASSQDPVSTDTQYF	TGTGCCAGCAGCCAAGATCCCGTCAGCACAGATACGCAGTATTTT
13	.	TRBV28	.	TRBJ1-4	CASSPPLGEKLFF	TGTGCCAGCAGTCCCCCGTTAGGTGAAAAACTGTTTTTT
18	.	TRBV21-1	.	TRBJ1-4	CASSKVDRGLHPNEKLFF	TGTGCCAGCAGCAAAGTGGACAGGGGTCTTCACCCTAATGAAAAACTGTTTTTT
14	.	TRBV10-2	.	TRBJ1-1	CASTTRRENTEAFF	TGCGCCAGCACGACCCGAAGGGAGAACACTGAAGCTTTCTTT
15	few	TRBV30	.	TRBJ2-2	CAWSVRLEFTGELFF	TGTGCCTGGAGTGTACGTCTTGAGTTCACCGGGGAGCTGTTTTTT
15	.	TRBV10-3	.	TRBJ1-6	CAISESPGAGSPLHF	TGTGCCATCAGTGAGAGCCCAGGGGCTGGGTCACCCCTCCACTTT
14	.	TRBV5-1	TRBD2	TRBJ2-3	CASMSGGAEDTQYF	TGCGCCAGCATGAGCGGGGGGGCGGAGGATACGCAGTATTTT
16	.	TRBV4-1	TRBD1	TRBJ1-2	CASSQERQGGNYGYTF	TGCGCCAGCAGCCAAGAAAGACAGGGGGGCAACTATGGCTACACCTTC
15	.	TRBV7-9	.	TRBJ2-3	CASSQSKASTDTQYF	TGTGCCAGCAGCCAGAGTAAGGCAAGCACAGATACGCAGTATTTT
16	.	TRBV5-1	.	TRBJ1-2	CASSLDGRQSNYGYTF	TGCGCCAGCAGCTTGGATGGTCGACAGAGTAACTATGGCTACACCTTC
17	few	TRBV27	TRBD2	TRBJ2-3	CASSLSATSGGADTQYF	TGTGCCAGCAGTTTATCCGCCACTAGCGGGGGGGCAGATACGCAGTATTTT
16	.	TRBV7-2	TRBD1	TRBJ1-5	CASSLASQGAYQPQHF	TGTGCCAGCAGCTTAGCGTCGCAGGGGGCATATCAGCCCCAGCATTTT
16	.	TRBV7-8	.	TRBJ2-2	CASSLRWDSSIGELFF	TGTGCCAGCAGCTTACGGTGGGATTCCTCTATCGGGGAGCTGTTTTTT
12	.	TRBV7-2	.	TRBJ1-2	CASSVQTVGYTF	TGTGCCAGCAGCGTTCAGACGGTTGGCTACACCTTC
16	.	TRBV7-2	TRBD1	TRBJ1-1	CASSLRQGAMNTEAFF	TGTGCCAGCAGCCTCCGACAGGGGGCCATGAACACTGAAGCTTTCTTT
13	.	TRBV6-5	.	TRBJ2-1	CASSYLGENEQFF	TGTGCCAGCAGTTACTTAGGGGAGAATGAGCAGTTCTTC
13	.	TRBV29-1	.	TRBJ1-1	CSAATGAYTEAFF	TGCAGCGCCGCTACAGGCGCGTACACTGAAGCTTTCTTT
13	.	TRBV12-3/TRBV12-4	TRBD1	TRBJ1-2	CASIPGQGYGYTF	TGTGCCAGCATTCCGGGACAGGGCTATGGCTACACCTTC
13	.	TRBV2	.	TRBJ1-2	CASSDGQGYGYTF	TGTGCCAGCAGTGATGGGCAGGGCTATGGCTACACCTTC
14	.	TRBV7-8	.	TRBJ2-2	CASSKTQNTGELFF	TGTGCCAGCAGCAAGACTCAAAACACCGGGGAGCTGTTTTTT
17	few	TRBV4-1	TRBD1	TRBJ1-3	CASSQATGVTSQNTIYF	TGCGCCAGCAGCCAGGCGACAGGGGTTACTTCCCAAAACACCATATATTTT
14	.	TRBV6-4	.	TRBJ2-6	CASSGGAGANVLTF	TGTGCCAGCAGTGGGGGGGCTGGGGCCAACGTCCTGACTTTC
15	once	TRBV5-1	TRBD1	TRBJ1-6	CASSLTGAYNSPLHF	TGCGCCAGCAGCTTGACAGGGGCCTATAATTCACCCCTCCACTTT
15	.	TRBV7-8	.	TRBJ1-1	CASSTLWFKDTEAFF	TGTGCCAGCAGCACGCTATGGTTTAAGGACACTGAAGCTTTCTTT
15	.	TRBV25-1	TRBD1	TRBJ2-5	CASSLHGQGMETQYF	TGTGCCAGCAGTTTACATGGACAGGGAATGGAGACCCAGTACTTC
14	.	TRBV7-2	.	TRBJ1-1	CASSLRRTNTEAFF	TGTGCCAGCAGCTTAAGGAGAACGAACACTGAAGCTTTCTTT
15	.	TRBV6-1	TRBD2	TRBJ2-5	CASSETSGGQETQYF	TGTGCCAGCAGTGAGACTAGCGGGGGGCAAGAGACCCAGTACTTC
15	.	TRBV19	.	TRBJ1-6	CASSILGGASSPLHF	TGTGCCAGTAGTATCCTCGGGGGAGCGAGTTCACCCCTCCACTTT
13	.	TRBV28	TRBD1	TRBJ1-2	CASSLVQGNGYTF	TGTGCCAGCAGTTTAGTACAGGGGAATGGCTACACCTTC
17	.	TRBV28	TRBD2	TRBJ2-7	CASSPLRFGTSIYEQYF	TGTGCCAGCAGCCCCCTCAGGTTTGGGACTAGCATTTACGAGCAGTACTTC
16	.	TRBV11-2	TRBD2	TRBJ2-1	CASSLYGGGSYNEQFF	TGTGCCAGCAGCTTATATGGCGGGGGTTCCTACAATGAGCAGTTCTTC
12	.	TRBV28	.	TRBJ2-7	CASSLAHYEQYF	TGTGCCAGCAGTTTAGCACACTACGAGCAGTACTTC
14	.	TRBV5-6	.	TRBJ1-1	CASSRVGGNTEAFF	TGTGCCAGCAGTAGGGTAGGGGGGAACACTGAAGCTTTCTTT
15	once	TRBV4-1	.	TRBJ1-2	CASSQEGTSNYGYTF	TGCGCCAGCAGCCAAGAAGGGACATCTAACTATGGCTACACCTTC
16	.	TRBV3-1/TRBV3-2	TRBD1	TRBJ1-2	CASSQDLQGVRYGYTF	TGTGCCAGCAGCCAAGATCTACAGGGGGTGAGGTATGGCTACACCTTC
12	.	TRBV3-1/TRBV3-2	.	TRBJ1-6	CASSQVYSPLHF	TGTGCCAGCAGCCAAGTTTACTCACCCCTCCACTTT
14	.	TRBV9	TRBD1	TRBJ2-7	CASSYGQGSYEQYF	TGTGCCAGCAGCTACGGACAGGGCTCCTACGAGCAGTACTTC
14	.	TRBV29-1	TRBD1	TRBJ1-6	CSVEDRGLDSPLHF	TGCAGCGTTGAGGACAGGGGATTGGATTCACCCCTCCACTTT
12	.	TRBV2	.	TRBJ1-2	CASSESVYGYTF	TGTGCCAGCAGTGAGTCGGTTTATGGCTACACCTTC
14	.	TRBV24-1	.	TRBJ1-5	CATAGGTYNQPQHF	TGTGCCACCGCGGGCGGGACCTACAATCAGCCCCAGCATTTT
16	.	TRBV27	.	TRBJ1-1	CASSLRQTGRGTEAFF	TGTGCCAGCAGTTTGCGTCAAACAGGGCGAGGGACTGAAGCTTTCTTT
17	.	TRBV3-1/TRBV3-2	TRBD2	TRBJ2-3	CASSQVGLAGTTDTQYF	TGTGCCAGCAGCCAAGTCGGACTAGCCGGGACCACAGATACGCAGTATTTT
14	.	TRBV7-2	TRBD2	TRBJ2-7	CASKISGGLYEQYF	TGTGCCAGCAAGATTAGCGGGGGGCTCTACGAGCAGTACTTC
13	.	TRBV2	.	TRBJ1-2	CASSPDTNYGYTF	TGTGCCAGCAGTCCGGACACCAACTATGGCTACACCTTC